Each of the 25 T cell receptor beta chains below was sequenced from the same sample in a study of PD-1 and CTLA-4 blockade in melanoma. Assay used: immunoSEQ multiplex PCR; TCRdb lists only in-frame clones, some missing. The table shows about 16,000 clones, with approximately 63% occurring only once. Sequencing used CD8+ T cells from peripheral blood, obtained from a patient given anti-PD-1 treatment. The receptors come from a human donor with melanoma.

The V call is TRBV6-5, the J call TRBJ2-7, with TRBD1 matching 8 bases. Germline V gene lookup returns CDR1 MNHEY and CDR2 SVGAGI. The CDR3 is made up of 14 amino acids. V lost 7 bases and J lost 4; bases outside the gene matches: 9. For the CDR3, the DNA is TGTGCCAGCATCCCTCGGACAGGGAGGTACGAGCAGTACTTC. Its protein is CASIPRTGRYEQYF.

The J gene is TRBJ1-1, the V gene TRBV27, with TRBD1 matching over 9 bases. The CDR3 length is 15 residues. Unmatched junction bases numbered 4, after V lost 0 bases and J lost 5 bases. In germline, CDR1 is MNHEY, CDR2 SMNVEV (reference sequence). CDR3: CASSLSTGGGTEAFF. CDR3 DNA: TGTGCCAGCAGTTTATCGACAGGGGGGGGGACTGAAGCTTTCTTT.

The J gene is TRBJ2-5, the V gene TRBV7-9; D gene uncertain. Looked up from germline, CDR1 is SEHNR and CDR2 is FQNEAQ (reference sequence). The CDR3 is 15 amino acids. Deletions cut 1 base from V and 4 bases from J, with 13 bases between. Here the CDR3 DNA reads TGTGCCAGCAGCTTAGTTTCACAGAGGCTAGAGACCCAGTACTTC. Its protein product is CASSLVSQRLETQYF.

This chain uses TRBV6-6 with TRBJ1-1; D possibly corresponds to TRBD1 (5 bases). Germline V CDR1 and CDR2: MNHNY, SVGAGI (reference sequence). Trimming left V 6 bases short and J 0 bases short, with 14 bases between. The CDR3 runs to 15 residues. CDR3 loop: CASRPPDRLNTEAFF. CDR3 DNA: TGTGCCAGCAGGCCCCCCGACAGATTGAACACTGAAGCTTTCTTT.

The chain carries TRBV2 and TRBJ1-5; D remains unclear. The V and J ends lost 6 bases and 0 bases respectively, with 12 bases between them. This CDR3 comprises 15 residues. Per germline, CDR1 SNHLY and CDR2 FYNNEI. This CDR3 reads CASREEAYSNQPQHF. The DNA of the CDR3 is TGTGCCAGCAGGGAGGAGGCGTATAGCAATCAGCCCCAGCATTTT.

V is TRBV27 and J is TRBJ1-2; D is uncertain. V gave up 5 bases and J gave up 0 bases, with 7 bases separating them. Germline V CDR1 and CDR2: MNHEY, SMNVEV (reference sequence). This CDR3 is built from 13 residues. In nucleotides, the CDR3 is TGTGCCAGCAGTCGAGGGACTAACTATGGCTACACCTTC. This encodes CASSRGTNYGYTF.

The J gene is TRBJ1-1, the V gene TRBV7-9; D gene ambiguous. The germline V gene has CDR1 SEHNR and CDR2 FQNEAQ (reference sequence). The ends were cut back, 7 bases at V and 0 bases at J, with 12 bases in the middle. The CDR3 totals 14 residues. The CDR3 coding sequence is TGTGCCAGCATCCGGGCTAACATGAACACTGAAGCTTTCTTT. Protein sequence: CASIRANMNTEAFF.

V gene TRBV18 combines with J gene TRBJ2-7; TRBD2 might be the D (5 bases). The CDR3 is 14 residues long. Germline values: CDR1 KGHSH, CDR2 LQKENI. Deletions cut 0 bases from V and 3 bases from J, with 9 bases between. DNA for the CDR3: TGTGCCAGCTCACCACCCTCCGGGAACTACGAGCAGTACTTC. This sequence encodes CASSPPSGNYEQYF.

The rearrangement joins TRBV13 to TRBJ2-7; possible D gene TRBD1, 7 bases. Looked up from germline, CDR1 is PRHDT and CDR2 is FYEKMQ (reference sequence). This CDR3 comprises 15 residues. V shed 6 bases and J shed 4 bases, with 19 bases lying between them. CDR3 sequence reads: CASREGASAGYEQYF. For the CDR3, the DNA is TGTGCCAGCAGAGAGGGGGCTAGCGCTGGTTACGAGCAGTACTTC.

V is TRBV28 and J is TRBJ1-2, with 12 bases identical to TRBD1. The CDR3 is made up of 15 amino acids. Germline CDR1 MDHEN, CDR2 SYDVKM. Losses at the gene ends were 5 bases for V and 3 bases for J; bases not matched to a gene: 4. The CDR3 here is CASSMGQGAYYGYTF. Here the CDR3 DNA reads TGTGCCAGCAGTATGGGACAGGGGGCTTACTATGGCTACACCTTC.

The chain employs TRBV4-1 and TRBJ2-5; a possible D gene is TRBD2 (7 bases). CDR3 length: 15 amino acids. V was clipped by 1 base and J by 5 bases, with 14 bases between them. CDR1 and CDR2 from the germline V gene are MGHRA and YSYEKL. The CDR3 spells CASSQGWGGSETQYF. The CDR3 DNA reads TGCGCCAGCAGCCAAGGATGGGGGGGCAGCGAGACCCAGTACTTC.

This clone was counted a single time. The chain carries TRBV5-1 and TRBJ2-5; TRBD2 matches 11 bases. Per germline, CDR1 SGHRS and CDR2 YFSETQ. V dropped 3 bases and J dropped 4; count of bases not matched to a gene: 8. The CDR3 spans 16 residues. CDR3 DNA: TGCGCCAGCAGCTCCTACCTGACTAGCGGGGTAGAGACCCAGTACTTC. Translated: CASSSYLTSGVETQYF. The full variable domain, rest sourced from reference TRBV5-1 and TRBJ2-5, is KAGVTQTPRYLIKTRGQQVTLSCSPISGHRSVSWYQQTPGQGLQFLFEYFSETQRNKGNFPGRFSGRQFSNSRSEMNVSTLELGDSALYLCASSSYLTSGVETQYFGPGTRLLVL.

This chain uses TRBV27 with TRBJ2-2; perhaps TRBD1 as D (6 bases). V was clipped by 3 bases and J by 4 bases, with 18 bases between them. CDR1 is MNHEY and CDR2 is SMNVEV in the germline V gene (reference sequence). The CDR3 sequence is 17 residues long. The CDR3 reads CASSLGRPGASTGELFF. The DNA of the CDR3 is TGTGCCAGCAGTTTGGGCCGTCCAGGGGCGAGCACCGGGGAGCTGTTTTTT.

The chain is built from TRBV6-6 and TRBJ1-1; D remains ambiguous. There are 11 residues in the CDR3. Germline CDR1 MNHNY, CDR2 SVGAGI (reference sequence). Between the trimmed V and J ends, which lost 6 bases and 6 bases, there was a span of 8 bases. The CDR3, as DNA: TGTGCCAGCAGAATGGCCGCTGAAGCTTTCTTT. This translates into CASRMAAEAFF.

CDR3 nucleotides: TGTGCCAGCAGTTCGTATAGCGGTCAGTACAATGAGCAGTTCTTC. It codes for CASSSYSGQYNEQFF. This chain connects TRBV28 to TRBJ2-1; possible D gene TRBD2, 6 bases. The CDR3 loop spans 15 amino acids. With 4 bases removed from V and 4 bases from J, the gap between germline ends came to 14 bases. Germline CDR1 reads MDHEN; CDR2 reads SYDVKM.

This sequence joins TRBV4-1 and TRBJ1-2, with D unresolved. Germline loops: CDR1 MGHRA, CDR2 YSYEKL. The CDR3 totals 15 residues. Between the trimmed V and J ends, which lost 4 bases and 4 bases, there was a span of 16 bases. This CDR3 reads CASSPSYQMTYGYTF. As DNA, the CDR3 is TGCGCCAGCAGCCCCTCTTACCAAATGACCTATGGCTACACCTTC.

The CDR3 DNA reads TGTGCCAGCAGTGTCAGACAGGGTTCCACCGGGGAGCTGTTTTTT. Translating gives CASSVRQGSTGELFF. This chain uses TRBV25-1 with TRBJ2-2; 7 nucleotides line up with TRBD1. This CDR3 comprises 15 residues. The germline V gene has CDR1 MGHDK and CDR2 SYGVNS. Trimming cost V 4 bases and J 4 bases; bases outside gene matches: 6.

The chain carries TRBV4-1 and TRBJ1-1; D gene ambiguous. Trimming removed 1 base from V and 3 bases from J, with 9 bases in between. This CDR3 is built from 14 residues. Per the germline V gene, CDR1 is MGHRA and CDR2 is YSYEKL. The CDR3 reads CASSQVGLYTEAFF. The CDR3 DNA reads as TGCGCCAGCAGCCAAGTCGGACTATACACTGAAGCTTTCTTT.

The gene calls are TRBV19 and TRBJ1-5; no reliable D call. The CDR3 is 15 amino acids. V lost 3 bases, J lost 0 bases, and 9 bases lay in between. CDR1 LNHDA and CDR2 SQIVND come from the germline V gene (reference sequence). Written as DNA, the CDR3 is TGTGCCAGTAGTATGGGCCAGGATAGCAATCAGCCCCAGCATTTT. It translates to CASSMGQDSNQPQHF.

By share, this clone ranks as medium-sized. The genes are TRBV14 and TRBJ1-1, with no clear D. Germline lookup yields CDR1 SGHDN and CDR2 FVKESK. V lost 4 bases to trimming and J lost 1 base, with 7 bases between them. The CDR3 sequence is 13 residues long. CDR3 sequence reads: CASSLGRNTEAFF. The DNA of the CDR3 is TGTGCCAGCAGCCTTGGACGGAACACTGAAGCTTTCTTT.

The rearrangement links TRBV18 to TRBJ1-5; D is uncertain. CDR3 size: 13 residues. CDR1 and CDR2 from the germline V gene are KGHSH and LQKENI. Trimming took 3 bases from V and 5 from J, leaving 8 bases between them. CDR3: CASSPQDYQPQHF. The CDR3 DNA is TGTGCCAGCTCACCCCAGGATTATCAGCCCCAGCATTTT.

This clone has more than one count but fewer than ten. The chain couples TRBV6-5 to TRBJ2-5; D gene unclear. Germline CDR1 and CDR2: MNHEY and SVGAGI. This CDR3 region has 15 residues. The V end was cut by 0 bases, the J end by 5 bases, with 13 bases between. This CDR3 reads CASSYSSAPGETQYF. The CDR3 DNA reads as TGTGCCAGCAGTTACTCGAGCGCACCCGGGGAGACCCAGTACTTC.

The chain carries TRBV5-6 and TRBJ2-7; possible D gene TRBD1, 6 bases. Germline lookup yields CDR1 SGHDT and CDR2 YYEEEE. V was cut by 0 bases and J by 3 bases, with 10 bases left in between. The CDR3 is 14 amino acids. The DNA for the CDR3 is TGTGCCAGCAGCTTGGCACAGGGAATCTACGAGCAGTACTTC. This sequence encodes CASSLAQGIYEQYF.

The sample holds a few counts of this clone. This rearrangement joins TRBV18 to TRBJ1-1, with a weak D call TRBD1 (5 bases). Germline CDR1 is KGHSH and CDR2 is LQKENI. Trimming took off 2 bases at V and 0 bases at J, with 7 bases between the two ends. This CDR3 has 14 residues. The CDR3 reads CASSPWTLNTEAFF. In DNA, the CDR3 is TGTGCCAGCTCACCATGGACATTGAACACTGAAGCTTTCTTT.

The chain couples TRBV4-1 to TRBJ2-7; 7 nucleotides line up with TRBD1. In germline, CDR1 is MGHRA, CDR2 YSYEKL. The CDR3 has 15 amino acids. After removal of 1 base from V and 2 bases from J, the junction contained 5 bases not matched to a gene. For the CDR3, the DNA is TGCGCCAGCAGCCAAGCGGAGACAGGGACCTACGAGCAGTACTTC. Amino acid sequence: CASSQAETGTYEQYF.